The rows below give T cell receptor beta chains drawn from one sample of a study of human T cells and chemical hapten exposure. MiXCR was run by TCRdb on the RACE reads, yielding one entry per CDR3 protein. The sample has about 170,000 distinct CDR3 sequences; approximately 30% are singletons. Material: whole blood, obtained in connection with sensitization to the hapten diphenylcyclopropenone (DPC). The receptors here all came from a woman in her late teens or twenties with alopecia areata. Some clones in this sample may be carry-over from other donors' samples. CDR3s include the opening cysteine and the closing phenylalanine or tryptophan. Fields, in order: J gene, clone size, V gene, D gene, CDR3 DNA, CDR3 protein. The D gene is left open where the match is weak. The size entry is marked missing in some rows and otherwise reads once, few, many or a size class.

>TRBJ1-2|many|TRBV18|TRBD1
TGTGCCAGCCTGGACAGGTCTCGTGGGACTAACTATGGCTACACCTTC
CASLDRSRGTNYGYTF
>TRBJ2-7|.|TRBV4-3|TRBD2
TGCGCCAGCAGCCAAGATCGGGGGGGGGTACGGGAGCAGTACTTC
CASSQDRGGVREQYF
>TRBJ2-7|.|TRBV7-9|.
TGTGTCAGCAGCTCCGGACCCGAGCAGTACTTC
CVSSSGPEQYF
>TRBJ1-2|.|TRBV7-2|.
TGTGCCAGCAGCTCTGGGGGAACGGGGTTCTATGGCTACACCTTC
CASSSGGTGFYGYTF
>TRBJ2-2|.|TRBV5-6|.
TGTGCCAGCAGCTCTCGTTATCGGAGAGGCACCGGGGAGCTGTTTTTT
CASSSRYRRGTGELFF
>TRBJ1-2|few|TRBV29-1|.
TGCAGCGCCGGAGACAGAGCCTATGGCTACACCTTC
CSAGDRAYGYTF
>TRBJ2-2|.|TRBV25-1|.
TGTGCCAGCAGTGAATACAGGGGAGGAACCGGGGAGCTGTTTTTT
CASSEYRGGTGELFF
>TRBJ2-7|.|TRBV19|.
TGTGCCAGTCAACAGGGAGCGGGCGAGCAGTACTTC
CASQQGAGEQYF
>TRBJ1-6|few|TRBV6-6|TRBD1
TGTGCCAGCAGTTACGGAAGTACAGGGACAGGTTCACCCCTCCACTTT
CASSYGSTGTGSPLHF
>TRBJ1-3|many|TRBV29-1|.
TGCAGCGCTGGACAGAGCTCTGGAAACACCATATATTTT
CSAGQSSGNTIYF